A selection of T cell receptor beta chains follows, all from one sample in a study of T cell changes during pregnancy in multiple sclerosis. Using immunoSEQ multiplex PCR, the repertoire was profiled, and TCRdb retains in-frame clones only, with some absent. This repertoire shows approximately 90,000 clones, roughly nine tenths found once; its top ten account for more than 2.5%. The specimen was peripheral blood, collected in the first trimester of pregnancy. Every receptor here comes from a female donor with multiple sclerosis, enrolled in a pregnancy study. CDR3s include the opening cysteine and the closing phenylalanine or tryptophan. The D gene is left open where the match is weak. The listing skips clone size in some rows; elsewhere it reads once, few, many or a size class.

V,D,J,size,DNA,CDR3
TRBV6-1,TRBD1,TRBJ2-7,.,TGTGCCAGCAGTGCCCCGACAGGGGGCGGCTCCTACGAGCAGTACTTC,CASSAPTGGGSYEQYF
TRBV2,TRBD2,TRBJ2-7,.,TGTGCCAGCAGTGAAATAGAACTAGCGGTCGACTACGAGCAGTACTTC,CASSEIELAVDYEQYF
TRBV25-1,.,TRBJ1-2,.,TGTGCCAGCAGCCCCCGAGACAGGCCTTTCTATGGCTACACCTTC,CASSPRDRPFYGYTF
TRBV9,.,TRBJ2-1,.,TGTGCCAGCAGCTCTACAGGACGAGCCTTTAATGAGCAGTTCTTC,CASSSTGRAFNEQFF
TRBV4-1,TRBD1,TRBJ1-2,.,TGCGCCAGCAGCCCAGGGGGGTTAACTAACTATGGCTACACCTTC,CASSPGGLTNYGYTF
TRBV4-2,.,TRBJ2-7,.,TGTGCCAGCAGCCAATTTACGGGATCCTACGAGCAGTACTTC,CASSQFTGSYEQYF
TRBV27,TRBD1,TRBJ2-7,.,TGTGCCAGCAGTTTTCCGACAGGGGGCGGTTCCTACGAGCAGTACTTC,CASSFPTGGGSYEQYF
TRBV25-1,.,TRBJ1-6,.,TGTGCCAGCCAATCCCACGCAGGGTTTTCACCCCTCCACTTT,CASQSHAGFSPLHF
TRBV7-2,.,TRBJ1-1,.,TGTGCCAGCAGCTTGCGGACAACCGGCGGCACTGAAGCTTTCTTT,CASSLRTTGGTEAFF
TRBV5-1,TRBD1,TRBJ1-2,.,TGCGCCAGCAGCTCCATATCCGGGACAGATTATGGCTACACCTTC,CASSSISGTDYGYTF
TRBV7-2,TRBD1,TRBJ2-7,.,TGTGCCAGCAGCTTCCCCCTCGGGTGGGACAGGGGCAGCTCCTACGAGCAGTACTTC,CASSFPLGWDRGSSYEQYF
TRBV5-1,.,TRBJ1-4,once,TGCGCCAGCAGCCCGGCGGGGGGCAACTTAGCAACTAATGAAAAACTGTTTTTT,CASSPAGGNLATNEKLFF
TRBV5-4,TRBD1,TRBJ2-4,.,TGTGCCAGCAGGGCCGGGACAGGGTCCATTCAGTACTTC,CASRAGTGSIQYF
TRBV7-8,TRBD2,TRBJ2-3,.,TGTGCCAGCAGCTTAGAGCGGGGGCGCACAGATACGCAGTATTTT,CASSLERGRTDTQYF
TRBV10-3,TRBD2,TRBJ2-7,.,TGTGCCATCAGTGAGCGACTAGCGGACGTTCAGAGCTCCTACGAGCAGTACTTC,CAISERLADVQSSYEQYF
TRBV27,.,TRBJ1-1,.,TGTGCCAGCAGCCTGGGGGGGGGTTACACTGAAGCTTTCTTT,CASSLGGGYTEAFF
TRBV7-8,.,TRBJ2-7,.,TGTGCCAGCAGCTTAGACTCTTCCTACGAGCAGTACTTC,CASSLDSSYEQYF
TRBV5-1,.,TRBJ1-1,.,TGCGCCAGCAGCTCTGGACTGATTATGAACACTGAAGCTTTCTTT,CASSSGLIMNTEAFF
TRBV5-4,TRBD1,TRBJ1-2,.,TGTGCCAGCAGCTCCTCCGGAGGGTGGGACAGACGATATGGCTACACCTTC,CASSSSGGWDRRYGYTF
TRBV30,.,TRBJ1-6,few,TGTGCCTGGACAGGCGGGAATAATTCACCCCTCCACTTT,CAWTGGNNSPLHF
TRBV30,.,TRBJ2-2,.,TGTGCCTGGAGGCCCGGCGGGGAGCTGTTTTTT,CAWRPGGELFF
TRBV4-2,.,TRBJ1-2,.,TGTGCCAGCAGCCAAGATCTTAAGGGAGTCGACTATGGCTACACCTTC,CASSQDLKGVDYGYTF
TRBV19,.,TRBJ1-2,once,TGTGCCAGTAGCCCCGCAGCGAACAGGGCCGATGGCTACACCTTC,CASSPAANRADGYTF
TRBV27,.,TRBJ1-1,once,TGTGCCAGCATGTTTGCGGGGGTGAACACTGAAGCTTTCTTT,CASMFAGVNTEAFF
TRBV25-1,TRBD1,TRBJ2-2,.,TGTGCCACCTATACAGGGGTCACCGGGGAGCTGTTTTTT,CATYTGVTGELFF
TRBV5-5,TRBD1,TRBJ1-2,.,TGTGCCAGCAGCTTAGCAGGGACAGGGTATGGCTACACCTTC,CASSLAGTGYGYTF
TRBV11-1,.,TRBJ2-1,few,TGTGCCAGCAGCCTCAATCTAGAGAATGAGCAGTTCTTC,CASSLNLENEQFF
TRBV19,TRBD2,TRBJ2-2,.,TGTGCCAGTAGTCAGGCGGGGGGCGCTGCGAACACCGGGGAGCTGTTTTTT,CASSQAGGAANTGELFF
TRBV19,TRBD1,TRBJ1-1,.,TGTGCCAGTAGCAACAGGGGAACTGAAGCTTTCTTT,CASSNRGTEAFF
TRBV7-9,TRBD1,TRBJ1-6,.,TGTGCCAGCAGCCCCACCGGACAGGTGGGTCATAATTCACCCCTCCACTTT,CASSPTGQVGHNSPLHF
TRBV2,.,TRBJ2-3,.,TGTGCCAGCAGTGAAGCGCTTCGGTTTGACCTGAGGAGCACAGATACGCAGTATTTT,CASSEALRFDLRSTDTQYF
TRBV10-3,TRBD1,TRBJ2-1,.,TGTGCCATCAGAGGGACAGGGGGTAATGAGCAGTTCTTC,CAIRGTGGNEQFF
TRBV5-1,TRBD1,TRBJ2-3,.,TGCGCCAGCAGCCTGGGGGACAGGGACAACTCAGATACGCAGTATTTT,CASSLGDRDNSDTQYF
TRBV18,.,TRBJ1-1,.,TGTGCCAGCTCACCCAATCCTTTCCGGGGGGTGGCCCTTTCGAACACTGAAGCTTTCTTT,CASSPNPFRGVALSNTEAFF
TRBV6-6,.,TRBJ2-7,.,TGTGCCAGCGCTAACAGGGCCTTTTCCTACGAGCAGTACTTC,CASANRAFSYEQYF
TRBV6-1,.,TRBJ2-1,.,TGTGCCAGCAGTGAAGCCCGGGTAGGGCAGTTCTTC,CASSEARVGQFF
TRBV10-2,.,TRBJ2-6,.,TGCGCCAGCAGTGAGTCGTATGGGGCCAACGTCCTGACTTTC,CASSESYGANVLTF
TRBV12-5,.,TRBJ1-5,.,TGTGCTAGTGGTTCCTTGGGGAGAGGGGAGGGTCAGCCCCAGCATTTT,CASGSLGRGEGQPQHF
TRBV25-1,TRBD1,TRBJ1-3,.,TGTGCCAGCAGTGATTGGGGACAGGGCTCTGGAAACACCATATATTTT,CASSDWGQGSGNTIYF
TRBV6-1,TRBD1,TRBJ2-7,.,TGTGCCAGCAGGTCGGAGACAGGGGAAGCGAGCGAGCAGTACTTC,CASRSETGEASEQYF
TRBV6-6,.,TRBJ1-2,.,TGTGCCAGCAGTTACGGAGGGGACCTCTATGGCTACACCTTC,CASSYGGDLYGYTF
TRBV29-1,.,TRBJ2-7,.,TGCAGCGTTGGGTCGGGGAGCGAGCAGTACTTC,CSVGSGSEQYF
TRBV7-9,TRBD1,TRBJ2-7,.,TGTGCCAGCAGCTTGGGACAGTCCTCCTACGAGCAGTACTTC,CASSLGQSSYEQYF
TRBV6-1,TRBD1,TRBJ1-1,.,TGTGCCAGCAGTAGGACAGGGAATGAAGCTTTCTTT,CASSRTGNEAFF
TRBV10-3,.,TRBJ2-1,.,TGTGCCATCAGTGAGAAGGTGGTTGGGGGACTGGATTATTACAATGAGCAGTTCTTC,CAISEKVVGGLDYYNEQFF
TRBV6-5,.,TRBJ2-7,.,TGTGCCAGCAGGACAACCCAGGGTAGCTCCTACGAGCAGTACTTC,CASRTTQGSSYEQYF
TRBV18,TRBD2,TRBJ2-3,once,TGTGCCAGCTCTTCATTGACTAGCGGGGGCCAACAGAGCACAGATACGCAGTATTTT,CASSSLTSGGQQSTDTQYF
TRBV7-2,.,TRBJ2-1,.,TGTGCCAGCAGCTTAGATGGGGGCACCAATGAGCAGTTCTTC,CASSLDGGTNEQFF
TRBV19,TRBD1,TRBJ1-1,.,TGTGCCAGTAGTAGAGCAGGGGGCTACACTGAAGCTTTCTTT,CASSRAGGYTEAFF
TRBV27,.,TRBJ2-3,.,TGTGCCAGCAGTTCCTTCGCGGACAGCGTCGATACGCAGTATTTT,CASSSFADSVDTQYF
TRBV5-4,.,TRBJ1-1,.,TGTGCCAGCAGCGCCGGTGGGGGGGCGTTGACTGAAGCTTTCTTT,CASSAGGGALTEAFF
TRBV11-3,TRBD2,TRBJ2-7,.,TGTGCCAGCAGCTTAGAGTGGGGGGACTACTACGAGCAGTACTTC,CASSLEWGDYYEQYF
TRBV15,.,TRBJ1-4,.,TGTGCCACCAGCGGGGCAGCCTGGGGTGGAGGGAAACTGTTTTTT,CATSGAAWGGGKLFF